This T cell receptor beta chain emerged from a study of blood T cell repertoires in COVID-19. Per the germline V gene, CDR1 is SGHAT and CDR2 is FQNNGV. The CDR3 totals 15 residues. Trimming removed 5 bases from V and 4 bases from J, with 17 bases in between. Assay: immunoSEQ multiplex PCR; the TCRdb copy retains only in-frame clones and omits some. Among approximately 190,000 clones listed, 87% were seen once. Sequenced sample: peripheral blood. V usage is TRBV11-2 and J usage is TRBJ2-5; weak D call: TRBD2 (6 bases). The sequence derives from a man aged 55 to 70 with active or convalescent COVID-19. CDR3 nucleotide sequence: TGTGCCAGCAGCCCTCGGGGGTTCACGGTAGAGACCCAGTACTTC. Amino acid sequence: CASSPRGFTVETQYF.